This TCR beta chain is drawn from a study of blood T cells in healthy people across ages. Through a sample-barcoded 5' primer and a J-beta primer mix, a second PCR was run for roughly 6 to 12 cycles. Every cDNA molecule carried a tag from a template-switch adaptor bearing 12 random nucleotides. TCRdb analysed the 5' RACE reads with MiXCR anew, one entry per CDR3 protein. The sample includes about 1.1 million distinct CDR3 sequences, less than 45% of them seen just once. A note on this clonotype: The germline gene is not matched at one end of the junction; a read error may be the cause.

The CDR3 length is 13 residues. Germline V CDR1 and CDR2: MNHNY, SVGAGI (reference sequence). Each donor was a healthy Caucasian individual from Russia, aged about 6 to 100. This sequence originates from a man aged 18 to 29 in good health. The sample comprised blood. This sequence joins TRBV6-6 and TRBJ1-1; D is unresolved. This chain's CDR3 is CAGSAIQAPITFF. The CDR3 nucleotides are TGTGCCGGCAGTGCGATCCAGGCCCCTATTACTTTCTTT.